A selection of T cell receptor beta chains follows, all from one sample in a study of blood T cell repertoires in COVID-19. Using immunoSEQ multiplex PCR, the repertoire was profiled, and TCRdb retains in-frame clones only, with some absent. The table has over 60,000 clones, approximately 90% seen once; the top ten hold approximately 10%. The sample consisted of peripheral blood. These TCRs come from a man between 65 and 80 years old with active or convalescent COVID-19. CDR3s include the opening cysteine and the closing phenylalanine or tryptophan. D genes are given only for firm matches. Where a row states a size, it is once, few, many or the class of an expanded clone; other rows omit it.

clone size | J gene | V gene | D gene | CDR3 DNA | CDR3 protein
- | TRBJ1-5 | TRBV28 | - | TGTGCCAGCATTCTACAGGGTTGGGGCAATCAGCCCCAGCATTTT | CASILQGWGNQPQHF
- | TRBJ2-4 | TRBV3-1/TRBV3-2 | TRBD1 | TGTGCCAGCAGCCAGGGACAGAAAAACATTCAGTACTTC | CASSQGQKNIQYF
- | TRBJ1-5 | TRBV6-6 | - | TGTGCCAGCGGTCGGGCAGGGGGCAATCAGCCCCAGCATTTT | CASGRAGGNQPQHF
- | TRBJ2-3 | TRBV4-3 | - | TGCGCCAGCAGCTTAAGAGTAGCAGAGGCGGCAGATACGCAGTATTTT | CASSLRVAEAADTQYF
- | TRBJ2-3 | TRBV12-3/TRBV12-4 | - | TGTGCCAGCAGTCTAGGGCCTACAGATACGCAGTATTTT | CASSLGPTDTQYF
- | TRBJ1-1 | TRBV5-1 | - | TGCGCCAGCAGCCCGAGAGCGGTGAACACTGAAGCTTTCTTT | CASSPRAVNTEAFF
- | TRBJ2-1 | TRBV6-6 | - | TGTGCCAGCAGTCCCGGCTTTAGCCGCCTCCAGGGCAATGAGCAGTTCTTC | CASSPGFSRLQGNEQFF
- | TRBJ2-1 | TRBV27 | TRBD2 | TGTGCCAGCAGTTTACGCCCCCCTAGCGGGAGGGGGTACAATGAGCAGTTCTTC | CASSLRPPSGRGYNEQFF
- | TRBJ2-3 | TRBV28 | TRBD1 | TGTGCCAGCAGCCCCGCTGGGACAGGCTACACAGATACGCAGTATTTT | CASSPAGTGYTDTQYF
- | TRBJ1-1 | TRBV5-1 | - | TGCGCCAGCAGCTTGGCGGGGGTGAGGACTGAAGCTTTCTTT | CASSLAGVRTEAFF
- | TRBJ2-2 | TRBV18 | - | TGTGCCAGCTCACTCCTACAGGGTAACACCGGGGAGCTGTTTTTT | CASSLLQGNTGELFF
once | TRBJ1-4 | TRBV5-4 | TRBD1 | TGTGCCAGCAGAAGGGACAGGGGCGATGAAAAACTGTTTTTT | CASRRDRGDEKLFF
- | TRBJ1-2 | TRBV30 | - | TGTGCCTGGAGTATCCAGGGGATGGGAAGCTATGGCTACACCTTC | CAWSIQGMGSYGYTF